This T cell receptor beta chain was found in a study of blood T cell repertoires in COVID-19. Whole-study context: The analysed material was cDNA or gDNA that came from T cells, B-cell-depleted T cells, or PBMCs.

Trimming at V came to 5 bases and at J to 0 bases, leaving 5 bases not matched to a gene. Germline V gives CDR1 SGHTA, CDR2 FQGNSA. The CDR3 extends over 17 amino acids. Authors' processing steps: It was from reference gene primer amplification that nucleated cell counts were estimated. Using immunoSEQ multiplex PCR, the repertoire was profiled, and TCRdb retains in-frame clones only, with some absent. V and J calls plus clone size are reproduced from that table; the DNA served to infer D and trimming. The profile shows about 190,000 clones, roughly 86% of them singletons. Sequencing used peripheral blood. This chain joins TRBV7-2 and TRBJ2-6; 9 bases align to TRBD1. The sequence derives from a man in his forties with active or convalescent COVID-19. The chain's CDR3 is CASSPGQGRSGANVLTF. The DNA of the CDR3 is TGTGCCAGCAGCCCAGGACAGGGGCGCTCTGGGGCCAACGTCCTGACTTTC.